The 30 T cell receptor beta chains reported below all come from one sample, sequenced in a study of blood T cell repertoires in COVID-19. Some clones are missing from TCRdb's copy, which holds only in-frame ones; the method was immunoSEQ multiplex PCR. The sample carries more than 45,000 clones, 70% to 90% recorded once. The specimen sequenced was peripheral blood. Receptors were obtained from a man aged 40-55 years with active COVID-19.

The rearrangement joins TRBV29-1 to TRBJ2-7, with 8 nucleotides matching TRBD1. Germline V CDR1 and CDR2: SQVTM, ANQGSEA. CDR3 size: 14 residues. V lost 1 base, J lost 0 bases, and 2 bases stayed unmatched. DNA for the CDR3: TGCAGCGTTGAAGTGGGACAGGCCTCCTACGAGCAGTACTTC. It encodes CSVEVGQASYEQYF.

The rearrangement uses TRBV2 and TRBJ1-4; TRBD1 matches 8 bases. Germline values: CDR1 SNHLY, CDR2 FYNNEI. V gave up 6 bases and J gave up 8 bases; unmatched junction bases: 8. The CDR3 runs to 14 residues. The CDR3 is CASSDRGLQEKLFF. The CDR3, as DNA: TGTGCCAGCAGCGACAGGGGATTGCAAGAAAAACTGTTTTTT.

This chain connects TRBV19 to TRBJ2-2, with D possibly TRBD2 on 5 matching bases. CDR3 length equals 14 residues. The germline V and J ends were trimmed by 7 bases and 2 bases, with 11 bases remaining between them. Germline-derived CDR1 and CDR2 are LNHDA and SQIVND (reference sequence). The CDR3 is CASTGTGNTGELFF. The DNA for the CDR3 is TGTGCCAGTACGGGTACGGGAAACACCGGGGAGCTGTTTTTT.

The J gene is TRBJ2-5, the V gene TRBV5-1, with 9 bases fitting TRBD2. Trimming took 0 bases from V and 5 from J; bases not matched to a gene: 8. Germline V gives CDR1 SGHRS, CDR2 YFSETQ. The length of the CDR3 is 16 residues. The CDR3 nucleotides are TGCGCCAGCAGCTTGGCGAGTAGCGGGAGCTGGGAGACCCAGTACTTC. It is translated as CASSLASSGSWETQYF.

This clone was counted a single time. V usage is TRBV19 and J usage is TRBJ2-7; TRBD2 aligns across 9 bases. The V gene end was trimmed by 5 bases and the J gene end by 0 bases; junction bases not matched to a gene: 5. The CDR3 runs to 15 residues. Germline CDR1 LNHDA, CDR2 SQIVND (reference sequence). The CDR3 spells CASSLASGVSYEQYF. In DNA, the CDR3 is TGTGCCAGTAGTCTAGCTAGCGGGGTCTCCTACGAGCAGTACTTC.

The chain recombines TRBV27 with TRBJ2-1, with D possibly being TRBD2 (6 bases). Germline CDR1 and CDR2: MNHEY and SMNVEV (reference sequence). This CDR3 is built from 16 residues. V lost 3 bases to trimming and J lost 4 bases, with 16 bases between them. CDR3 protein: CASSFGGIPSYNEQFF. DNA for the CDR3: TGTGCCAGCAGTTTCGGCGGGATCCCCTCTTACAATGAGCAGTTCTTC.

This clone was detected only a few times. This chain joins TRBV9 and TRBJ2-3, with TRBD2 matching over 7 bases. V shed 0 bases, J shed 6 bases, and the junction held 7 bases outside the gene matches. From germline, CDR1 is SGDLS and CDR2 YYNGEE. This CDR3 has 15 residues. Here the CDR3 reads CASSVGPGRWDTQYF. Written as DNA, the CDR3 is TGTGCCAGCAGCGTAGGCCCCGGGAGGTGGGATACGCAGTATTTT. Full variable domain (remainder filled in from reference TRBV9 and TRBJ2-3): DSGVTQTPKHLITATGQRVTLRCSPRSGDLSVYWYQQSLDQGLQFLIQYYNGEERAKGNILERFSAQQFPDLHSELNLSSLELGDSALYFCASSVGPGRWDTQYFGPGTRLTVL.

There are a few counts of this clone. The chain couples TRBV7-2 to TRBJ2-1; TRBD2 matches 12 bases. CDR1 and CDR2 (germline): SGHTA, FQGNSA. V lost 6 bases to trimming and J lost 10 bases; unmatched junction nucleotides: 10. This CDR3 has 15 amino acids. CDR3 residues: CASSSLGLAGSEQFF. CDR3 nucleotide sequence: TGTGCCAGCAGTTCACTCGGACTAGCGGGAAGCGAGCAGTTCTTC.

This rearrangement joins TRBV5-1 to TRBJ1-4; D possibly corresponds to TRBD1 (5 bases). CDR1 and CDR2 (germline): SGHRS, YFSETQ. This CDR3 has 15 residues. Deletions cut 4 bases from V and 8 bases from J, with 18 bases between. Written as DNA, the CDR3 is TGCGCCAGCAGCCCGGAGGGGCTTCACTTCGAAAAACTGTTTTTT. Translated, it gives CASSPEGLHFEKLFF.

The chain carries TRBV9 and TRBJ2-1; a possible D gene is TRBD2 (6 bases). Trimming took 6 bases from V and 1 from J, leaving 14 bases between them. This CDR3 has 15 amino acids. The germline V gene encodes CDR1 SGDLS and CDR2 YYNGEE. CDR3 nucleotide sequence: TGTGCCAGCACCGGACTGCGGGGATCCTACAATGAGCAGTTCTTC. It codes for CASTGLRGSYNEQFF.

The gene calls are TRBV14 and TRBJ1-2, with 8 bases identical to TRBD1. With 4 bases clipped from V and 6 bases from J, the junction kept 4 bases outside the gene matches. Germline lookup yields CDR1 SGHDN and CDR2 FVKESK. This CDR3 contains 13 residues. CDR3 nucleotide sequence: TGTGCCAGCAGCCCCCGGACAGGGCATGGCTACACCTTC. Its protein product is CASSPRTGHGYTF.

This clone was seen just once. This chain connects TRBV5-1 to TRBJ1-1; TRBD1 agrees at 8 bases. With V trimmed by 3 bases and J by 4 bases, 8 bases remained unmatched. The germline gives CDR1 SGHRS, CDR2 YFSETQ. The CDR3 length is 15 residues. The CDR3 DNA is TGCGCCAGCAGCTCGATAAACACAGGGGGCACTGAAGCTTTCTTT. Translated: CASSSINTGGTEAFF. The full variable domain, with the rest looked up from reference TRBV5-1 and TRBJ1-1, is KAGVTQTPRYLIKTRGQQVTLSCSPISGHRSVSWYQQTPGQGLQFLFEYFSETQRNKGNFPGRFSGRQFSNSRSEMNVSTLELGDSALYLCASSSINTGGTEAFFGQGTRLTVV.

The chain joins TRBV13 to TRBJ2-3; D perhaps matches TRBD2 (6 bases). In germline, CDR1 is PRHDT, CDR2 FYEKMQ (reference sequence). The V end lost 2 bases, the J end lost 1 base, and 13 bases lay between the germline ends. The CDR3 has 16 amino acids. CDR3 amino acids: CASSLSRRGRTDTQYF. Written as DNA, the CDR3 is TGTGCCAGCAGCTTAAGTAGGCGGGGCCGCACAGATACGCAGTATTTT.

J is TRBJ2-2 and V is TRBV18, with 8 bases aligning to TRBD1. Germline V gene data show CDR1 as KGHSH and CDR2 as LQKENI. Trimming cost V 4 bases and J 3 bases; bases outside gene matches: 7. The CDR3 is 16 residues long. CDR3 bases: TGTGCCAGCTCACGTACCGGGACAGGCTACACCGGGGAGCTGTTTTTT. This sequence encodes CASSRTGTGYTGELFF.

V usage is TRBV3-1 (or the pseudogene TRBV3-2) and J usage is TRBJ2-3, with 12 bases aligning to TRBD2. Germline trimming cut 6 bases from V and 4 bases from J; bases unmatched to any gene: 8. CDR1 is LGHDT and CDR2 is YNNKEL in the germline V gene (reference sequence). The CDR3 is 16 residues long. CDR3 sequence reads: CASRPTSGSTADTQYF. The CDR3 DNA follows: TGTGCCAGCAGACCGACTAGCGGGAGTACCGCAGATACGCAGTATTTT.

In DNA form, the CDR3 reads TGTGAACAGCGGCCCCGAGGGGGGACTAGCGGACACTACGAGCAGTACTTC. Its protein product is CEQRPRGGTSGHYEQYF. The V call is TRBV21-1, the J call TRBJ2-7; the tabulated D call, TRBD2, remains unverified against the DNA. TRBV21-1 is labeled a pseudogene. This CDR3 is 17 amino acids long.

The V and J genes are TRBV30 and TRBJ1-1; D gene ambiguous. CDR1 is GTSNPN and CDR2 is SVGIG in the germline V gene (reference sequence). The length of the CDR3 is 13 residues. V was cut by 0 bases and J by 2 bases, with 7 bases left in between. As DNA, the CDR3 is TGTGCCTGGAGTGTACGCGGAAACACTGAAGCTTTCTTT. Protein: CAWSVRGNTEAFF.

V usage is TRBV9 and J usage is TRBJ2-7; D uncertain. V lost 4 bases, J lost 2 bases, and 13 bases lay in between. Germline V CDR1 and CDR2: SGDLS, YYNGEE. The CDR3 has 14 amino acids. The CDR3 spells CASSPSGTPYEQYF. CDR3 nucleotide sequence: TGTGCCAGCAGCCCTTCTGGTACTCCCTACGAGCAGTACTTC.

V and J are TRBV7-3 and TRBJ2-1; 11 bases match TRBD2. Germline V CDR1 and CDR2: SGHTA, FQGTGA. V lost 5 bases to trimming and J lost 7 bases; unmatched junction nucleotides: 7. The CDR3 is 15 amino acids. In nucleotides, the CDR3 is TGTGCCAGCAGCCCCCAGGGACTAGCGGTTAATGAGCAGTTCTTC. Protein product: CASSPQGLAVNEQFF.

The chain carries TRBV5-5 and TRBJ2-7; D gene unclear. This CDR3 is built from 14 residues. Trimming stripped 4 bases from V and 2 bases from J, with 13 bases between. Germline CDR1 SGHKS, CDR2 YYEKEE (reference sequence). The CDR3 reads CASSARGTTYEQYF. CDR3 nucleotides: TGTGCCAGCAGCGCCAGAGGAACCACCTACGAGCAGTACTTC.

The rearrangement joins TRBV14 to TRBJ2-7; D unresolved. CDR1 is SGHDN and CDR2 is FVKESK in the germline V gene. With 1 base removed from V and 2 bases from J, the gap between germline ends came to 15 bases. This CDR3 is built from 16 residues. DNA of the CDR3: TGTGCCAGCAGCCAAGGGCCAGGTTCCGGCCCCTACGAGCAGTACTTC. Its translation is CASSQGPGSGPYEQYF.

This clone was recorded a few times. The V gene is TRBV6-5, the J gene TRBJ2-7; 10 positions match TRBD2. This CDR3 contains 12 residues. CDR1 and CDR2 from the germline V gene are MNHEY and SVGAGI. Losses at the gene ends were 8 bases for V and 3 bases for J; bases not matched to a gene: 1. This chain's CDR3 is CASRTSGYEQYF. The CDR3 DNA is TGTGCCAGCCGGACTAGCGGCTACGAGCAGTACTTC.

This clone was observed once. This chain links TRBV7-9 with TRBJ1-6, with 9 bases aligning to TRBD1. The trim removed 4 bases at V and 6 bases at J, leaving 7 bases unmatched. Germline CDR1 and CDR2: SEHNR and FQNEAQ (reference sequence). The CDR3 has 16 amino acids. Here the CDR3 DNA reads TGTGCCAGCAGCTCCATGGGACAGGGAGGTAATTCACCCCTCCACTTT. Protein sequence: CASSSMGQGGNSPLHF.

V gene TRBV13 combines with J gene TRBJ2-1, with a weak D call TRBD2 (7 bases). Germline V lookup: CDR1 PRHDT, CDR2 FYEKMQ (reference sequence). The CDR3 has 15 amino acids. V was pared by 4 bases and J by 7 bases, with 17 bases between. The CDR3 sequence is CASSSGGGDLNEQFF. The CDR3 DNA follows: TGTGCCAGCAGCTCCGGAGGGGGGGACCTGAATGAGCAGTTCTTC.

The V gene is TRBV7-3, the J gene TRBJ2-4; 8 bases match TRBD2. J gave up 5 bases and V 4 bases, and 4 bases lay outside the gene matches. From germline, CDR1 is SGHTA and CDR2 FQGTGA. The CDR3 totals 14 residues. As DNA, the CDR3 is TGTGCCAGCAGCTCCCGGGAGGGTGAAAACATTCAGTACTTC. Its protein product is CASSSREGENIQYF.

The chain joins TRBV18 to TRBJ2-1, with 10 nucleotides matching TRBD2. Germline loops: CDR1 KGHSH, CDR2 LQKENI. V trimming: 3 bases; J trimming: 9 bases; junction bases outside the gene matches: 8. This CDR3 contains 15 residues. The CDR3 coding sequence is TGTGCCAGCTCACCCCCGACTAGCGGGCGGGGTGAGCAGTTCTTC. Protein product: CASSPPTSGRGEQFF.

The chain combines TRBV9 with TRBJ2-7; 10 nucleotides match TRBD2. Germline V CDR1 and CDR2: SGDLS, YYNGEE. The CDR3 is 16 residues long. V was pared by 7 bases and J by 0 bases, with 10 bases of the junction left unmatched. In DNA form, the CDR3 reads TGTGCCAGCCCAACGTGGGCTAGCGGGAGCTCCTACGAGCAGTACTTC. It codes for CASPTWASGSSYEQYF.

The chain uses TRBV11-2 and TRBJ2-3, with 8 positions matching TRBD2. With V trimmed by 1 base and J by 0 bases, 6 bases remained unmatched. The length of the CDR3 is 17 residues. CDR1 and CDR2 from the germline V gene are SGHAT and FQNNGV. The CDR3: CASSLVGSGTSTDTQYF. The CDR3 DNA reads TGTGCCAGCAGCTTAGTCGGTAGCGGGACTAGCACAGATACGCAGTATTTT.

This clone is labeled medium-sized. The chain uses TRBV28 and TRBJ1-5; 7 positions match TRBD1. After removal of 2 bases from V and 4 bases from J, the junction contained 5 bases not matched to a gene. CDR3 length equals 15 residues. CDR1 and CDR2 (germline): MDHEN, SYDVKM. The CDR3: CASSLGPQGNQPQHF. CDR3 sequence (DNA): TGTGCCAGCAGTTTAGGCCCACAGGGGAATCAGCCCCAGCATTTT.

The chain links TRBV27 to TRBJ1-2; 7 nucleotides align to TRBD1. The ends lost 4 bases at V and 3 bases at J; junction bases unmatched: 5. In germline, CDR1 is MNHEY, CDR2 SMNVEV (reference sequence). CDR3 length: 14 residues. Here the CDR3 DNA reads TGTGCCAGCAGTTCCACGGGACAGTACTATGGCTACACCTTC. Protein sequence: CASSSTGQYYGYTF.